The clone carrying this TCR beta chain has a single count. The antigen remains undetermined. The data originate from a study of shared clonotypes between healthy human individuals. Study conclusions and caveats: Memory subsets generally showed lower estimated richness than naive subsets.

CD8 cells regarded as naive lacked CD45RO, were positively chosen for CCR7, and omitted terminally differentiated effector memory CD45RA+ cells. Caucasian adults residing in Nashville, Tennessee made up all the donors. Sequencing used immunoSEQ multiplex PCR; TCRdb keeps in-frame clones, though not all of them. Here the sample spans around 2,100,000 clones, about 94% being singletons. CDR3 length equals 17 residues. V was pared by 0 bases and J by 3 bases, with 10 bases of the junction left unmatched. The germline V gene has CDR1 SGHRS and CDR2 YFSETQ. Sequences were obtained from naive CD8+ T cells sorted from blood. The receptor's source is a man aged 18-30 years in good health. The genes are TRBV5-1 and TRBJ1-1, with 8 nucleotides matching TRBD1. In nucleotides, the CDR3 is TGCGCCAGCAGCTTGGGTCTACAGGGGGTTTGGGACACTGAAGCTTTCTTT. Its translation: CASSLGLQGVWDTEAFF.